Listed below are T cell receptor beta chains from one sample, sequenced in a study of blood T cell repertoires in COVID-19. Sequencing was performed with immunoSEQ multiplex PCR; in TCRdb, only in-frame clones are kept and a portion is missing. This sample yields about 66,000 clones, of which around 90% are seen a single time; about 7.9% belongs to the top ten. The sequenced material came from peripheral blood. The source of these receptors is a human donor in a cohort sampled during active COVID-19. Both conserved end residues are part of each CDR3. A D gene is named only where the DNA matches it firmly. A row's size may be missing; if present it is once, few, many or a size class.

d_gene: NA; abundance: NA; v_gene: TRBV24-1; j_gene: TRBJ1-2; CDR3nt: TGTGCCACCAGTCTGACAGGTTATGGCTACACCTTC; CDR3aa: CATSLTGYGYTF
d_gene: NA; abundance: NA; v_gene: TRBV6-2/TRBV6-3; j_gene: TRBJ2-2; CDR3nt: TGTGCCAGCAGTGGGGGCGACACCGGGGAGCTGTTTTTT; CDR3aa: CASSGGDTGELFF
d_gene: TRBD1; abundance: NA; v_gene: TRBV18; j_gene: TRBJ1-1; CDR3nt: TGTGCCAGCTCACCCAGACAGGGATACACTGAAGCTTTCTTT; CDR3aa: CASSPRQGYTEAFF
d_gene: NA; abundance: NA; v_gene: TRBV5-1; j_gene: TRBJ2-5; CDR3nt: TGCGCCAGCAGCTCGGGGATTGGCATCCAAGAGACCCAGTACTTC; CDR3aa: CASSSGIGIQETQYF
d_gene: TRBD1; abundance: NA; v_gene: TRBV12-3/TRBV12-4; j_gene: TRBJ1-2; CDR3nt: TGTGCCAGCACCGAAACAGGGGGATATGGCTACACCTTC; CDR3aa: CASTETGGYGYTF
d_gene: TRBD2; abundance: NA; v_gene: TRBV6-5; j_gene: TRBJ2-1; CDR3nt: TGTGCCAGCAGAGCTAGCGGGAGGATGTACAATGAGCAGTTCTTC; CDR3aa: CASRASGRMYNEQFF
d_gene: TRBD1; abundance: NA; v_gene: TRBV7-2; j_gene: TRBJ2-7; CDR3nt: TGTGCCAGCAGCTTATTGACAGGGAGCGAGCAGTACTTC; CDR3aa: CASSLLTGSEQYF
d_gene: NA; abundance: NA; v_gene: TRBV30; j_gene: TRBJ1-4; CDR3nt: TGTGCCTGGAGTGTACAGCAGGGGATTAATGAAAAACTGTTTTTT; CDR3aa: CAWSVQQGINEKLFF
d_gene: TRBD1; abundance: NA; v_gene: TRBV2; j_gene: TRBJ2-7; CDR3nt: TGTGCCAGCAGCCCCTGGGACAGTTCATACGAGCAGTACTTC; CDR3aa: CASSPWDSSYEQYF
d_gene: NA; abundance: NA; v_gene: TRBV18; j_gene: TRBJ1-2; CDR3nt: TGTGCCAGCTCGGCCCTAAGGGCCGGGACACGGGACGAGGGTGGCTACACCTTC; CDR3aa: CASSALRAGTRDEGGYTF
d_gene: NA; abundance: NA; v_gene: TRBV20-1; j_gene: TRBJ2-5; CDR3nt: TGCAGTGCTAGAGATCGAGTGACCCAGTACTTC; CDR3aa: CSARDRVTQYF
d_gene: NA; abundance: NA; v_gene: TRBV6-2/TRBV6-3; j_gene: TRBJ2-7; CDR3nt: TGTGCCAGCAGTCTCGGACTATTTGGGGAGCAGTACTTC; CDR3aa: CASSLGLFGEQYF
d_gene: TRBD2; abundance: few; v_gene: TRBV27; j_gene: TRBJ2-7; CDR3nt: TGTGCCAGCAGTTTAAGGACTAGCGGGAGCTACGAGCAGTACTTC; CDR3aa: CASSLRTSGSYEQYF